Included here is one TCR beta chain sequence, with context. A single count supports this clone. Its antigen target is currently unknown. Base qualities are not recorded, but no much larger clone differs from it by a single base. V drops 5 bases and J drops 3 bases, leaving 26 bases in between. CDR1 SGHVS and CDR2 FNYEAQ are derived from the germline V gene. The CDR3 sequence holds 18 residues, the cysteine and phenylalanine included. The DNA shown is the 54-base CDR3, in frame from base 1. The source of the sample is a study of beta chain features in type 1 diabetes (dated by TCRdb to 2017 to 2018). Turning to the overall study: Mean age, gender distribution, total cell number and subset yield did not differ between patients and healthy donors. A total of roughly 110 million sorted cells were examined across all samples, and the number of cells per subset was strongly correlated with RNA yield. The study compared the TCRB repertoires of sorted circulating CD4+ T cell subsets in recently diagnosed type 1 diabetes patients with those in matched healthy donors. Regulatory and stem cell-like memory subsets were obtained from only 8 patients and about eight healthy donors, while naive and central memory subsets were obtained from all 28 donors.

The High Capacity cDNA Reverse Transcription Kit was used to reverse transcribe all of the isolated RNA, meaning that expressed TCRB transcripts were what got sequenced. Deep immunoSEQ sequencing was performed on naive, central memory and regulatory T cell samples, with an average of around 3.5 million total reads per sample. After sorted cells were lysed in RLT buffer, RNA was extracted with DNase-treated RNeasy Micro or Mini kits, with the choice depending on cell number. To prevent cross-contamination, each cell subset was processed individually, whereas patient and healthy donor samples were processed jointly. The immunoSEQ multiplex PCR was used to amplify TCRB sequences from cDNA, yielding 87-bp fragments that span the CDR3 region. Amplicons were sequenced on the Illumina HiSeq platform. For the original study's pipeline: PCR bias was corrected computationally using synthetic template baselines, and reads within Hamming distance 2 were collapsed, with unmergeable singletons discarded. Reads were aligned against IMGT to assign V, D and J genes, CDR3 length and insertions or deletions at six rearrangement sites. Within each subset, clonotype counts were normalized to the number of sorted cells before true diversity and Gini coefficients were calculated with the tcR R package. The overlap coefficient, calculated on TCRB nucleotide sequences, was used to measure repertoire sharing. As a proxy for the pre-selection repertoire, out-of-frame TCRB sequences from naive cells were analyzed. The table was pulled from immuneACCESS by TCRdb, which kept in-frame rearrangements only. Such tables lose some clones; where checked, under half of the loss comes from unresolved V genes, and the rest has no known cause. For V, J and clone size, that table is used; D and trimming come from the DNA. The sample profile shows about 620,000 clones; about a sixth of them were found once. The ten most abundant clones make up about 0.097% of the sample.

Each donor gave one peripheral blood draw, approximately 120 mL on average, collected into heparinised tubes. Naive, central memory, regulatory and stem cell-like memory CD4+ T cells were sorted on a BD FACSAria II using a panel including CD45RO, CCR7, CD25, CD127, CD95 and CD27. All sorted populations exceeded 95% purity. PBMCs were isolated right away by Lymphoprep density gradient centrifugation and were stained directly, without culture. So that batch effects would be minimized, each experiment stained and sorted samples in pairs, pairing one healthy donor with one patient. The investigation overall reported the following: Because cDNA was sequenced instead of genomic DNA, activated cells with high expression could be over-represented, although the groups did not differ in activation or CD3 levels. At VDJ recombination sites, type 1 diabetes patients had fewer insertions and more deleted nucleotides, which implies abnormalities in thymic rearrangement. Naive, central memory and regulatory TCRB repertoires appeared to be more similar among patients than among healthy donors. Shorter templates might have been favored by PCR, but patient and control samples were amplified and corrected together, so both groups would have been affected equally by any skew. Type 1 diabetes patients showed a moderate but significant shortening of TCRB CDR3 length in all four CD4+ subsets. HLA sub-analyses involved small numbers of individuals, so any influence of HLA type on TCRB rearrangement remained unresolved.

The chain is encoded by TRBV7-6 joined to TRBJ2-7; a weak D assignment points to TRBD1 (5 bases agree). The source of this sequence is a man between 18 and 35 years old in good health. The sample consisted of naive CD4+ T cells from blood. Read against the paper, the sample's cell subset or site label means: true naive CD4+ T cells. The DNA is as follows: TGTGCCAGCAGCCTAGGACAAGGCAGACAGAAATTTCTCTACGAGCAGTACTTC. This is translated as CASSLGQGRQKFLYEQYF.